This is a list of T cell receptor beta chains from one sample in a study of STAT3 mutations in large granular lymphocyte leukemia. Clones were read by immunoSEQ multiplex PCR, and TCRdb kept only the in-frame ones, dropping some. The sample has some 27,000 clones; roughly 80% are singletons. The sample was peripheral blood mononuclear cells. The receptor source for this set is a woman in her fifties or sixties with T-cell large granular lymphocyte leukemia. Some clones in this sample may be carry-over from other donors' samples. Each CDR3 is given with its conserved first and last residue. D genes are given only for firm matches. Size values are once, few and many counts, or a class for expanded clones, and some rows have none.

>14|-|-|TRBV30|TRBJ1-4
TGTGCCTGGAGTTACGGCGGGGCTAATGAAAAACTGTTTTTT
CAWSYGGANEKLFF
>14|-|-|TRBV28|TRBJ1-5
TGTGCCAGCAGTCCGTGGGGGGGCAATCAGCCCCAGCATTTT
CASSPWGGNQPQHF
>14|-|-|TRBV7-2|TRBJ2-1
TGTGCCAGCAGCAGGAGGGGTACGGACAATGAGCAGTTCTTC
CASSRRGTDNEQFF
>11|-|-|TRBV28|TRBJ1-5
TGTGCCAGCAGTTTCAGTCAGCCCCAGCATTTT
CASSFSQPQHF
>14|-|-|TRBV5-1|TRBJ1-4
TGCGCCAGCAGCTTGTCGGCGGCTAATGAAAAACTGTTTTTT
CASSLSAANEKLFF
>14|-|-|TRBV28|TRBJ1-1
TGTGCCAGCAGTTTTTGGGAAGGGACGAGGGAAGCTTTCTTT
CASSFWEGTREAFF
>13|-|-|TRBV19|TRBJ2-3
TGTGCCAGTCGTGTTTCAGGCTCAGATACGCAGTATTTT
CASRVSGSDTQYF
>17|TRBD2|-|TRBV4-3|TRBJ2-5
TGCGCCAGCAGCCGACTTGTGGGACTAGCGGGAGAAGAGACCCAGTACTTC
CASSRLVGLAGEETQYF
>11|-|-|TRBV27|TRBJ1-1
TGTGCCAGCGCGTTGGGGACTGAAGCTTTCTTT
CASALGTEAFF
>15|TRBD2|few|TRBV6-5|TRBJ2-1
TGTGCCAGCAGTCAGACTAGCGGGTGGTACAATGAGCAGTTCTTC
CASSQTSGWYNEQFF
>13|-|few|TRBV7-2|TRBJ1-1
TGTGCCAGCAGCTTACAGGGGTGGAATGAAGCTTTCTTT
CASSLQGWNEAFF
>15|TRBD2|-|TRBV7-2|TRBJ2-3
TGTGCCAGCATCTTAGCGGGGCTGAGCACAGATACGCAGTATTTT
CASILAGLSTDTQYF
>15|TRBD1|-|TRBV29-1|TRBJ1-2
TGCAGCGTTGATCCGGGACAGGGTAGAATGGAGGGCTACACCTTC
CSVDPGQGRMEGYTF
>14|TRBD1|-|TRBV27|TRBJ2-7
TGTGCCAGCAGTCCCCGACAGGGTTACTACGAGCAGTACTTC
CASSPRQGYYEQYF
>12|-|-|TRBV5-6|TRBJ2-7
TGTGCCAGCAGCGTGAGCTCCTACGAGCAGTACTTC
CASSVSSYEQYF
>16|TRBD1|-|TRBV7-3|TRBJ2-7
TGTGCCAGCAGCTTAACGAGCACAGGGGGCGCGTTAGAGCAGTACTTC
CASSLTSTGGALEQYF
>13|TRBD1|-|TRBV7-2|TRBJ1-2
TGTGCCAGCAGCTCGGACAGGGTTAGTGGCTACACCTTC
CASSSDRVSGYTF
>14|-|-|TRBV7-9|TRBJ2-3
TGTGCCAGCAGCTTAGATTCCTTCGCAGATACGCAGTATTTT
CASSLDSFADTQYF
>15|-|-|TRBV28|TRBJ1-1
TGTGCCAGCAGTTACAGGAGGGCAGGAGGGGTGGAAGCTTTCTTT
CASSYRRAGGVEAFF
>14|-|-|TRBV6-5|TRBJ1-2
TGTGCCAGCAGCCAGAGACTACCGAAGGATGGCTACACCTTC
CASSQRLPKDGYTF
>14|-|-|TRBV7-9|TRBJ1-3
TGTGCCAGCAGACCTACGGTCTCTGGAAACACCATATATTTT
CASRPTVSGNTIYF
>13|-|few|TRBV13|TRBJ2-7
TGTGCCAGCAGCCCCCGGCATTCCTACGAGCAGTACTTC
CASSPRHSYEQYF
>15|TRBD2|-|TRBV7-9|TRBJ2-1
TGTGCCAGCAGCTTTAGCGGGAGGGCGGACAATGAGCAGTTCTTC
CASSFSGRADNEQFF
>14|-|-|TRBV5-1|TRBJ1-2
TGCGCCAGCAGCCCAGGACGGTCTAACTATGGCTACACCTTC
CASSPGRSNYGYTF
>14|-|-|TRBV18|TRBJ1-3
TGTGCCAGCTCAATCTCCAACTCTGGAAACACCATATATTTT
CASSISNSGNTIYF
>13|-|-|TRBV29-1|TRBJ2-2
TGCAGCGTTGGGATAGGGGGGACCGGGGAGCTGTTTTTT
CSVGIGGTGELFF
>14|-|-|TRBV4-3|TRBJ2-1
TGCGCCAGCAGTTCAATTAGGACGTACAATGAGCAGTTCTTC
CASSSIRTYNEQFF
>16|-|-|TRBV7-2|TRBJ2-5
TGTGCCAGCAGCTTAGCGTGGAGGGCCATACAAGAGACCCAGTACTTC
CASSLAWRAIQETQYF
>14|-|-|TRBV5-4|TRBJ1-1
TGTGCCAGCACCTTGTGGGGTCGGGACACTGAAGCTTTCTTT
CASTLWGRDTEAFF
>15|-|-|TRBV4-2|TRBJ1-2
TGTGCCAGCAGCCCGGGGGCCCTTATTAACTATGGCTACACCTTC
CASSPGALINYGYTF
>13|TRBD2|-|TRBV29-1|TRBJ2-1
TGCAGCGTTGACCTCGGACTAGCGGGAAAGCAGTTCTTC
CSVDLGLAGKQFF
>10|-|-|TRBV20-1|TRBJ1-1
TGCAGTGCTGGAGACAGGGAAGCTTTCTTT
CSAGDREAFF
>16|-|-|TRBV2|TRBJ1-2
TGTGCCAGCAGTGAAGCAGGAGCCGGAGGGTTCTATGGCTACACCTTC
CASSEAGAGGFYGYTF
>13|-|-|TRBV7-7|TRBJ2-5
TGTGCTAGCAGCCCGGGTCTCCAAGAGACCCAGTACTTC
CASSPGLQETQYF
>15|TRBD2|-|TRBV18|TRBJ2-2
TGTGCCAGCTCCATAGCGGGACCGCCCACCGGGGAGCTGTTTTTT
CASSIAGPPTGELFF
>15|TRBD2|-|TRBV19|TRBJ2-7
TGTGCCAGTAGTACACTAGCGGGACCATTGTACGAGCAGTACTTC
CASSTLAGPLYEQYF
>15|TRBD1|-|TRBV28|TRBJ1-1
TGTGCCAGCAGTCCAAGACAGGGCTGGGGCACTGAAGCTTTCTTT
CASSPRQGWGTEAFF
>15|TRBD2|-|TRBV7-9|TRBJ2-3
TGTGCCAGCAGCCCAACTAGCGGGAGCACAGATACGCAGTATTTT
CASSPTSGSTDTQYF
>15|-|-|TRBV15|TRBJ2-4
TGTGCCACCAGCAGAGGGGGGACAGCCAAAAACATTCAGTACTTC
CATSRGGTAKNIQYF
>13|-|-|TRBV27|TRBJ1-2
TGTGCCAGCAGTTTATCGTCCATAGATGGCTACACCTTC
CASSLSSIDGYTF
>17|TRBD2|-|TRBV18|TRBJ2-2
TGTGCCAGCTCACCAGGTCTCGGCGGGAGTTGGTCCGGGGAGCTGTTTTTT
CASSPGLGGSWSGELFF
>15|TRBD2|-|TRBV5-4|TRBJ2-3
TGTGCCAGCAGCTTACAGCGGGGTAGCACAGATACGCAGTATTTT
CASSLQRGSTDTQYF
>15|-|-|TRBV28|TRBJ2-7
TGTGCCAGCACCCCACTCGGGGCGGGCTCCTACGAGCAGTACTTC
CASTPLGAGSYEQYF
>14|-|-|TRBV5-1|TRBJ1-3
TGCGCCAGTGAGACTCTCAGCTCTGGAAACACCATATATTTT
CASETLSSGNTIYF